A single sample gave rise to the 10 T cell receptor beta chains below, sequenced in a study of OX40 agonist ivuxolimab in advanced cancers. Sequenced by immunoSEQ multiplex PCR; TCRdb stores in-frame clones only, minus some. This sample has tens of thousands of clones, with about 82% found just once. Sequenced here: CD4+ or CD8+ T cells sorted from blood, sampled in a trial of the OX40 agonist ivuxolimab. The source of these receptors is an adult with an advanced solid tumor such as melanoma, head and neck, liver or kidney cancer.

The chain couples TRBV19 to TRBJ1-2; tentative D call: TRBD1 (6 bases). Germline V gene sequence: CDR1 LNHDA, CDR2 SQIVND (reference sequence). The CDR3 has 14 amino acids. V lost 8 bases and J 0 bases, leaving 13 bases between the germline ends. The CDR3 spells CASCTGTANYGYTF. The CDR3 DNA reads TGTGCCAGTTGCACAGGGACGGCTAACTATGGCTACACCTTC.

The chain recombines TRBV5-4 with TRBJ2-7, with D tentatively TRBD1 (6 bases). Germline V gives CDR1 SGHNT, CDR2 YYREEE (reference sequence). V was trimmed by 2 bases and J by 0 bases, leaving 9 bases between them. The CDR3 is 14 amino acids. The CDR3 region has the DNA TGTGCCAGCAGCTTACGGACAGACTCCTACGAGCAGTACTTC. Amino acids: CASSLRTDSYEQYF.

CDR3 sequence: CASSLSGTANYGYTF. Written as DNA, the CDR3 is TGTGCCAGCAGTTTATCTGGGACAGCTAACTATGGCTACACCTTC. V is TRBV27 and J is TRBJ1-2; 7 bases fit TRBD1. The length of the CDR3 is 15 residues. Germline-derived CDR1 and CDR2 are MNHEY and SMNVEV (reference sequence). The V and J ends lost 0 bases and 0 bases, in that order; junction bases with no gene match: 1.

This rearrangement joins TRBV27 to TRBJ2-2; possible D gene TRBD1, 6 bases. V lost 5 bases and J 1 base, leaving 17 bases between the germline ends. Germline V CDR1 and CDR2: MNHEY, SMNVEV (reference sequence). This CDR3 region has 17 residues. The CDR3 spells CASSLTLGTLNTGELFF. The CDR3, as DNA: TGTGCCAGCAGTCTCACTTTGGGGACACTGAACACCGGGGAGCTGTTTTTT.

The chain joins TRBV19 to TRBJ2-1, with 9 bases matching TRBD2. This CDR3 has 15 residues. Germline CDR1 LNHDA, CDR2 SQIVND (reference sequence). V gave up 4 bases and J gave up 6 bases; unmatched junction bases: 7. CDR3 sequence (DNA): TGTGCCAGTAGTACCGGGACTAGCAGAAGCAATGAGCAGTTCTTC. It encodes CASSTGTSRSNEQFF.

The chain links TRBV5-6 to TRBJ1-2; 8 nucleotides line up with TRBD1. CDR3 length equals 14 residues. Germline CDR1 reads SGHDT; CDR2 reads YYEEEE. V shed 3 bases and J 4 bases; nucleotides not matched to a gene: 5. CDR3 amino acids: CASSSGTGTYGYTF. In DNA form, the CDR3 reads TGTGCCAGCAGCTCCGGGACAGGTACCTATGGCTACACCTTC.

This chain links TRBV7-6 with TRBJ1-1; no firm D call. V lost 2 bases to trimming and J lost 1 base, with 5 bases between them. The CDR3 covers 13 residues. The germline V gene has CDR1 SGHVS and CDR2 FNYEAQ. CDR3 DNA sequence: TGTGCCAGCAGCTTACGGGAGAACACTGAAGCTTTCTTT. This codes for CASSLRENTEAFF.

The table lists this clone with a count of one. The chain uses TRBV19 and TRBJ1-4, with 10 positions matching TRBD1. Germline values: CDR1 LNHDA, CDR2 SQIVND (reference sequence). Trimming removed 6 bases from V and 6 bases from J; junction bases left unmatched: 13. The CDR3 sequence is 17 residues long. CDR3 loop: CASSVWGTGASHEKLFF. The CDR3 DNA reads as TGTGCCAGTAGCGTCTGGGGGACAGGGGCCTCTCATGAAAAACTGTTTTTT.

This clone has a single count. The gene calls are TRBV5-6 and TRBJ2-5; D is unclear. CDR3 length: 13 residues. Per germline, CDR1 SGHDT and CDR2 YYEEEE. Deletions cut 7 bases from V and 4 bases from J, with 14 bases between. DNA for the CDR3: TGTGCCAGCCATCAGTGGGGTCGAGAGACCCAGTACTTC. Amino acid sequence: CASHQWGRETQYF.

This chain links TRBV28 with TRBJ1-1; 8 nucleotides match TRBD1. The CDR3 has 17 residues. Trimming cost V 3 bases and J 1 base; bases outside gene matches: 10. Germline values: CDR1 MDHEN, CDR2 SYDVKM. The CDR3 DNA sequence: TGTGCCAGCAGTTTTTGGCTACAGGGGGGCCCGAACACTGAAGCTTTCTTT. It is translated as CASSFWLQGGPNTEAFF.